The 17 T cell receptor beta chains listed next were all sequenced from one sample in a study of T cell responses to AZD1222 COVID-19 vaccine. Sequenced by immunoSEQ multiplex PCR; TCRdb stores in-frame clones only, minus some. The table lists some 150,000 clones, approximately 94% of them singletons. Sequencing used peripheral blood, obtained on day 0 of AZD1222 vaccination. All receptors derive from an adult in good health.

The chain has TRBV29-1 and TRBJ2-5; TRBD2 matches at 11 bases. The CDR3 contains 13 residues. V lost 3 bases, J lost 7 bases, and 4 bases stayed unmatched. CDR1 SQVTM and CDR2 ANQGSEA come from the germline V gene. DNA for the CDR3: TGCAGCGTTGATAAGACTAGCGGGATGACCCAGTACTTC. Residues: CSVDKTSGMTQYF.

The chain combines TRBV7-8 with TRBJ1-1, with no clear D. CDR3 length: 16 residues. Germline CDR1 and CDR2: SGHVS and FQNEAQ. The germline V and J ends were trimmed by 1 base and 5 bases, with 17 bases remaining between them. The CDR3 coding sequence is TGTGCCAGCAGCTTAGGTGAGGCGGACGGTGGAACTGAAGCTTTCTTT. Translation gives CASSLGEADGGTEAFF.

This chain links TRBV28 with TRBJ1-1, with unresolved D. The CDR3 runs 14 residues. CDR1 MDHEN and CDR2 SYDVKM come from the germline V gene. V was cut by 6 bases and J by 1 base, with 12 bases left in between. CDR3 sequence (DNA): TGTGCCAGCAGCCATGACACAAGGAACACTGAAGCTTTCTTT. As protein: CASSHDTRNTEAFF.

The chain carries TRBV19 and TRBJ2-3, with D maybe TRBD1 (5 bases). The CDR3 is 15 residues long. Germline loops: CDR1 LNHDA, CDR2 SQIVND (reference sequence). V lost 3 bases, J lost 1 base, and 11 bases lay in between. CDR3 sequence (DNA): TGTGCCAGTAGTATGGTAGGGGTTGGCACAGATACGCAGTATTTT. Its translation: CASSMVGVGTDTQYF. Full variable domain (rest looked up from reference TRBV19 and TRBJ2-3): DGGITQSPKYLFRKEGQNVTLSCEQNLNHDAMYWYRQDPGQGLRLIYYSQIVNDFQKGDIAEGYSVSREKKESFPLTVTSAQKNPTAFYLCASSMVGVGTDTQYFGPGTRLTVL.

This rearrangement joins TRBV4-1 to TRBJ2-3; D is ambiguous. The CDR3 extends over 14 amino acids. Germline V gene lookup returns CDR1 MGHRA and CDR2 YSYEKL. V lost 0 bases to trimming and J lost 6 bases, with 10 bases between them. The CDR3 region has the DNA TGCGCCAGCAGCCAAGATACCGCGACGGATACGCAGTATTTT. Amino acids: CASSQDTATDTQYF.

The chain employs TRBV3-1 (or the pseudogene TRBV3-2) and TRBJ2-7, with 8 bases fitting TRBD2. The CDR3 is 15 amino acids. Per the germline V gene, CDR1 is LGHDT and CDR2 is YNNKEL (reference sequence). V lost 2 bases, J lost 2 bases, and 5 bases stayed unmatched. In DNA, the CDR3 is TGTGCCAGCAGCCAAACCCTAGCGGGTACCTACGAGCAGTACTTC. Residues: CASSQTLAGTYEQYF.

The gene calls are TRBV9 and TRBJ1-3; 7 bases are shared with TRBD1. The CDR3 is 15 amino acids. The germline V gene encodes CDR1 SGDLS and CDR2 YYNGEE. Unmatched junction bases numbered 5, after V lost 3 bases and J lost 2 bases. CDR3 protein: CASSASGGPGNTIYF. CDR3 nucleotides: TGTGCCAGCAGCGCCTCAGGGGGACCTGGAAACACCATATATTTT.

The chain employs TRBV4-2 and TRBJ2-3, with 10 positions matching TRBD2. The V gene end was trimmed by 4 bases and the J gene end by 1 base; junction bases not matched to a gene: 2. CDR1 and CDR2 from the germline V gene are LGHNA and YNFKEQ. The CDR3 has 15 amino acids. The CDR3 here is CASSPLAGGTDTQYF. CDR3 coding DNA: TGTGCCAGCAGCCCCCTAGCGGGGGGCACAGATACGCAGTATTTT.

The V and J genes are TRBV5-5 and TRBJ1-6; possibly TRBD1 for D (5 bases). Trimming left V 5 bases short and J 6 bases short, with 6 bases between. The CDR3 consists of 12 residues. Germline values: CDR1 SGHKS, CDR2 YYEKEE (reference sequence). The CDR3 DNA follows: TGTGCCAGCAGTCAGGGTAATTCACCCCTCCACTTT. It specifies CASSQGNSPLHF.

The genes are TRBV12-3 or TRBV12-4 and TRBJ1-1; a weak D match, TRBD1 (5 bases). This CDR3 region has 13 residues. The V and J ends lost 4 bases and 7 bases respectively, with 13 bases between them. CDR3 protein: CASSWDGGLEAFF. The CDR3 nucleotides are TGTGCCAGCAGTTGGGACGGTGGACTTGAAGCTTTCTTT.

The chain links TRBV7-9 to TRBJ2-5; 9 bases are shared with TRBD2. Per the germline V gene, CDR1 is SEHNR and CDR2 is FQNEAQ (reference sequence). V shed 4 bases and J 5 bases; nucleotides not matched to a gene: 8. The CDR3 contains 15 residues. The CDR3, as DNA: TGTGCCAGCAGCTCGGGAGCGGGGGGAAGGGAGACCCAGTACTTC. This encodes CASSSGAGGRETQYF. Using reference TRBV7-9 and TRBJ2-5 for the parts outside the CDR3, the full variable domain is DTGVSQNPRHKITKRGQNVTFRCDPISEHNRLYWYRQTLGQGPEFLTYFQNEAQLEKSRLLSDRFSAERPKGSFSTLEIQRTEQGDSAMYLCASSSGAGGRETQYFGPGTRLLVL.

V and J are TRBV28 and TRBJ2-7; D call uncertain. CDR3 length: 11 residues. CDR1 MDHEN and CDR2 SYDVKM come from the germline V gene. The V end was cut by 3 bases, the J end by 7 bases, with 7 bases between. The CDR3 DNA sequence: TGTGCCAGCAGTTTGGTCGGGGAGCAGTACTTC. Translated: CASSLVGEQYF.

The V and J genes are TRBV25-1 and TRBJ2-2; D remains unclear. From germline, CDR1 is MGHDK and CDR2 SYGVNS. V lost 6 bases, J lost 0 bases, and 5 bases lay in between. The CDR3 sequence is 13 residues long. The CDR3 reads CASRTPNTGELFF. CDR3 nucleotides: TGTGCCAGCAGGACCCCGAACACCGGGGAGCTGTTTTTT.

The chain uses TRBV6-2 or TRBV6-3 and TRBJ2-3; 9 bases fit TRBD2. Germline CDR1 and CDR2: MNHEY and SVGEGT. This CDR3 spans 16 amino acids. V gave up 4 bases and J gave up 3 bases; unmatched junction bases: 8. The CDR3 coding sequence is TGTGCCAGCAGTTTCGACGGGCTAGCGGGGACAGATACGCAGTATTTT. Translating it yields CASSFDGLAGTDTQYF.

The sample holds one count of this clone. The chain recombines TRBV19 with TRBJ2-1; 8 bases agree with TRBD2. The CDR3 runs 16 residues. Germline V gene sequence: CDR1 LNHDA, CDR2 SQIVND (reference sequence). The ends lost 5 bases at V and 0 bases at J; junction bases unmatched: 6. CDR3 coding DNA: TGTGCCAGTAGTTGGGGCGGGGGGACCTCCTACAATGAGCAGTTCTTC. Amino acid sequence: CASSWGGGTSYNEQFF.

This clone was seen a few times. The rearrangement links TRBV3-1 (or the pseudogene TRBV3-2) to TRBJ1-2, with a possible D match to TRBD1 (5 bases). The CDR3 is 13 residues long. Looked up from germline, CDR1 is LGHDT and CDR2 is YNNKEL (reference sequence). V lost 6 bases, J lost 5 bases, and 13 bases lay in between. The CDR3 is CASRVNWGYGYTF. In DNA form, the CDR3 reads TGTGCCAGCAGGGTCAATTGGGGGTATGGCTACACCTTC.

Worth noting for this clone: This could be a read error, since a much larger clone is one nucleotide away. The sample contains more than one DNA sequence encoding this CDR3. The rearrangement joins TRBV21-1 to TRBJ1-5. TRBV21-1 is reported as a pseudogene. This CDR3 spans 13 amino acids. This CDR3 is CASSKGGNQPQHF. Here the CDR3 DNA reads TGCGCCAGCAGCAAAGGGGGCAATCAGCCCCAGCATTTT.